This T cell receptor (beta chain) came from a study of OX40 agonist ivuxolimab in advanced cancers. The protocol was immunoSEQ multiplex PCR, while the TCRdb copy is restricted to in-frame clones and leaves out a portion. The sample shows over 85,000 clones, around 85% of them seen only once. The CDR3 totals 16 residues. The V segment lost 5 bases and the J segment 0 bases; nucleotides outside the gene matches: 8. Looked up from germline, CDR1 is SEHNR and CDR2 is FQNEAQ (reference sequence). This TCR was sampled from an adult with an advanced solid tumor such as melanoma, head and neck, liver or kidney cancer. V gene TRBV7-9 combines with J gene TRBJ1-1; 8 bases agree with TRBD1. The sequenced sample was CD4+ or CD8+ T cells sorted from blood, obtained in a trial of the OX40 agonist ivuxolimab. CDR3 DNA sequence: TGTGCCAGCAGCACACCCCGACAGGGGATGAACACTGAAGCTTTCTTT. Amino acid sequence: CASSTPRQGMNTEAFF.